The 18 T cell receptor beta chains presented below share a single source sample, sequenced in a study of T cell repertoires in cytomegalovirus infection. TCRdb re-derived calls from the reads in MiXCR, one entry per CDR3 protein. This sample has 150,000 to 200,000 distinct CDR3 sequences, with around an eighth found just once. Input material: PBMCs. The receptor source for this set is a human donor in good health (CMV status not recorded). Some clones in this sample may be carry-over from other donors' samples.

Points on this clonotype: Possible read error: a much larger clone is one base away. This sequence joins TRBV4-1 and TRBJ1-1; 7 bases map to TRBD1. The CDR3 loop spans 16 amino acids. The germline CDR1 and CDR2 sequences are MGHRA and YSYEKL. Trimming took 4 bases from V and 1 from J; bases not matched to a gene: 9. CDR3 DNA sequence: TGCGCCAGCAGCCTTTTAGGGCAGGGGGAGAACACTGAAGCTTTCTTT. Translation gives CASSLLGQGENTEAFF.

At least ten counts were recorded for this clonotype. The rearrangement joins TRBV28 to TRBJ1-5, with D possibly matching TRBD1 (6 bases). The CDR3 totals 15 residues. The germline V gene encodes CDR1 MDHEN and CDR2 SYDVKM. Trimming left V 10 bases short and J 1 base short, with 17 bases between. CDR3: CAISLFRGSNQPQHF. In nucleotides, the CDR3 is TGTGCCATCTCCCTCTTCAGGGGAAGCAATCAGCCCCAGCATTTT.

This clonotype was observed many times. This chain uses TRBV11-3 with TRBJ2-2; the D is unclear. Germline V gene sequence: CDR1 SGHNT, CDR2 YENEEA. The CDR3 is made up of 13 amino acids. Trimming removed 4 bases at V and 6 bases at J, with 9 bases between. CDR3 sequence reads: CASSSTIAGELFF. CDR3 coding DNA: TGTGCCAGCAGCTCCACTATCGCCGGGGAGCTGTTTTTT.

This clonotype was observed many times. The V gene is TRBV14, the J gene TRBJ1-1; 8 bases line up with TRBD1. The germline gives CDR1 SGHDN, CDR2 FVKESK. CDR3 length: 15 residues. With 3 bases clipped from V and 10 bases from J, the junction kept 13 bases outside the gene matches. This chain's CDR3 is CASSHSTGASARAFF. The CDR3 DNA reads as TGTGCCAGCAGCCACTCGACAGGGGCCTCAGCAAGAGCTTTCTTT.

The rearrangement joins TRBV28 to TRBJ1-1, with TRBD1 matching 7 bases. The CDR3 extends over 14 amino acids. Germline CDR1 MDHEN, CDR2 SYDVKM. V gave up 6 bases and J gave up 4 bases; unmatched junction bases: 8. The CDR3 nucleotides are TGTGCCAGCAGAAGTCAGGGGGGTAGCACTGAAGCTTTCTTT. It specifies CASRSQGGSTEAFF.

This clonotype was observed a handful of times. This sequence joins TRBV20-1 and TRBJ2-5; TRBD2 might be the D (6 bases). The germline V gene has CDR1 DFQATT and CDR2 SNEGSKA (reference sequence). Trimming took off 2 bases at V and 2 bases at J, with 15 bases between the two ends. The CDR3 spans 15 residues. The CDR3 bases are TGCAGTGCTAGATACCGGGCGGGGCAGCAAGAGACCCAGTACTTC. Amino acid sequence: CSARYRAGQQETQYF.

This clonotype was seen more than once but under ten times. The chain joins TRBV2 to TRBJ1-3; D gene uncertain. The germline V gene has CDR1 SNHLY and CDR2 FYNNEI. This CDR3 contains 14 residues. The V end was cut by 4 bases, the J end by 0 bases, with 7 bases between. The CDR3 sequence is CASSGTNSGNTIYF. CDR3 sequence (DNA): TGTGCCAGCAGTGGAACGAACTCTGGAAACACCATATATTTT.

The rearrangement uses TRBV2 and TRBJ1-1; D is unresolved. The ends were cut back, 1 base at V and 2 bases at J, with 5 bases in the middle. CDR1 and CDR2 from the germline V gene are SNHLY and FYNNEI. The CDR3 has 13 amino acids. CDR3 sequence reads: CASSEGANTEAFF. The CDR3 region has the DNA TGTGCCAGCAGTGAAGGGGCTAACACTGAAGCTTTCTTT.

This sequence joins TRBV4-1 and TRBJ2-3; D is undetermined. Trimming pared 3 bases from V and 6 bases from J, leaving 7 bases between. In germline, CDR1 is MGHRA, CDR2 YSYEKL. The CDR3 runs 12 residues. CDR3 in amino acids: CASSQRADTQYF. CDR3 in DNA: TGCGCCAGCAGCCAGAGAGCGGATACGCAGTATTTT.

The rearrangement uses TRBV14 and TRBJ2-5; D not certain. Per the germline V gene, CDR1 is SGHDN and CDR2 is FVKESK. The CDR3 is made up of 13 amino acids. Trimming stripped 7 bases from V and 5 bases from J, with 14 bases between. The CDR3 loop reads CASNHRRSETQYF. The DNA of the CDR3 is TGTGCCAGCAATCACAGACGTTCTGAGACCCAGTACTTC.

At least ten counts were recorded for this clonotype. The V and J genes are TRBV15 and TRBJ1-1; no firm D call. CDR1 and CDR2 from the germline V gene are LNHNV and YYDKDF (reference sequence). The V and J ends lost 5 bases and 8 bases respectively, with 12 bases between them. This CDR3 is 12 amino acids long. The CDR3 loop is CATSFRRAEAFF. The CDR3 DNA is TGTGCCACCAGCTTTCGACGGGCAGAAGCTTTCTTT.

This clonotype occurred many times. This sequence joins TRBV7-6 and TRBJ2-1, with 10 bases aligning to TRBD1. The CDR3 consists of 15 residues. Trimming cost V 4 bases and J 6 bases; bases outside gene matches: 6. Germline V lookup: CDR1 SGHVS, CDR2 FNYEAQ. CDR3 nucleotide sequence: TGTGCCAGCAGCTCTACCGGGACAGGGGTCAATGAGCAGTTCTTC. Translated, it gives CASSSTGTGVNEQFF.

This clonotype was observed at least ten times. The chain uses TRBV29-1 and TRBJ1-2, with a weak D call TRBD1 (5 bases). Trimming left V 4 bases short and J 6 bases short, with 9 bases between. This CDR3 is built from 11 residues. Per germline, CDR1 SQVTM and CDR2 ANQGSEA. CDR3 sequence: CSVGGNDGYTF. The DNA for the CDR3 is TGCAGCGTTGGGGGGAATGATGGCTACACCTTC.

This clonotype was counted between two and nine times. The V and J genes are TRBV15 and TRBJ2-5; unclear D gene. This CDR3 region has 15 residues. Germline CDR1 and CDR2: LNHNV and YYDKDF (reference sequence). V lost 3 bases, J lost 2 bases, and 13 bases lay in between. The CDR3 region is CATSRIGRIQETQYF. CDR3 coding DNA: TGTGCCACCAGCAGGATAGGACGGATACAAGAGACCCAGTACTTC. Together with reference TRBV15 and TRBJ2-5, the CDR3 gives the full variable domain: DAMVIQNPRYQVTQFGKPVTLSCSQTLNHNVMYWYQQKSSQAPKLLFHYYDKDFNNEADTPDNFQSRRPNTSFCFLDIRSPGLGDTAMYLCATSRIGRIQETQYFGPGTRLLVL.

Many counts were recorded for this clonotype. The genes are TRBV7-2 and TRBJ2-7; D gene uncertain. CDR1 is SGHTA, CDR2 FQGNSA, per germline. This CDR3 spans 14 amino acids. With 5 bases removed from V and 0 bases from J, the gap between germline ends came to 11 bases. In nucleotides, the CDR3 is TGTGCCAGCAGCCCCGACTCGAGCTCCTACGAGCAGTACTTC. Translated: CASSPDSSSYEQYF.

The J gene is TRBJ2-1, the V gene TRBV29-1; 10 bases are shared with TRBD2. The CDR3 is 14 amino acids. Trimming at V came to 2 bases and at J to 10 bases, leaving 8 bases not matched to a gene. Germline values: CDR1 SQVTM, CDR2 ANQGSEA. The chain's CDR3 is CSVEWLAGAKEQFF. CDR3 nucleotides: TGCAGCGTTGAATGGCTAGCGGGAGCTAAAGAGCAGTTCTTC.

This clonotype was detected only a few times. The CDR3 spells CASSPATDVRETQYF. CDR3 nucleotide sequence: TGTGCCAGCAGCCCTGCGACAGACGTCCGAGAGACCCAGTACTTC. This chain uses TRBV6-2 or TRBV6-3 with TRBJ2-5, with D tentatively TRBD1 (5 bases). V was shortened by 6 bases and J by 4 bases, with 18 bases between the two germline ends. The CDR3 contains 15 residues. Germline V gene data show CDR1 as MNHEY and CDR2 as SVGEGT.

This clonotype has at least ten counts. The CDR3 sequence: CASSQVSGTETQYF. In DNA, the CDR3 is TGTGCCAGCAGCCAAGTATCCGGGACTGAGACCCAGTACTTC. J is TRBJ2-5 and V is TRBV4-2; weak D call: TRBD2 (6 bases). CDR1 is LGHNA and CDR2 is YNFKEQ in the germline V gene. Trimming took off 1 base at V and 5 bases at J, with 11 bases between the two ends. The CDR3 consists of 14 residues.